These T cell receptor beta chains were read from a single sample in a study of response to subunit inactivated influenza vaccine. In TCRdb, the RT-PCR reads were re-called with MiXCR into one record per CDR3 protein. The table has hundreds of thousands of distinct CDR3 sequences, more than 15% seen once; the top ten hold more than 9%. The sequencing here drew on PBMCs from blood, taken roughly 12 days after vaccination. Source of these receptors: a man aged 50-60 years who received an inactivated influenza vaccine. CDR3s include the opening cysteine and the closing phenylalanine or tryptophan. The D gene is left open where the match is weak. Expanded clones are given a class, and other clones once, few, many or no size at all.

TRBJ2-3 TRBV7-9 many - CASSLGRAVTDTQYF TGTGCCAGCAGCTTAGGCAGGGCTGTGACAGATACGCAGTATTTT
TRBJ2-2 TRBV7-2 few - CASSLELGAGMGELFF TGTGCCAGCAGCTTAGAGCTGGGGGCGGGGATGGGGGAGCTGTTTTTT
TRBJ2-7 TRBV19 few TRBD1 CASSPDGGQVTYEQYF TGTGCCAGTTCTCCCGACGGGGGACAGGTGACCTACGAGCAGTACTTC
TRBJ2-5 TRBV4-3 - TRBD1 CASSQQGAPLETQYF TGCGCCAGCAGCCAACAGGGGGCGCCTCTGGAGACCCAGTACTTC
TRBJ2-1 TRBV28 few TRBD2 CASRGRTSGVSYNEQFF TGTGCCAGCAGAGGCAGGACTAGCGGTGTCTCCTACAATGAGCAGTTCTTC
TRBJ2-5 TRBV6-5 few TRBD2 CASSYRPLAGGFETQYF TGTGCCAGCAGTTACAGGCCCCTAGCGGGAGGGTTCGAGACCCAGTACTTC
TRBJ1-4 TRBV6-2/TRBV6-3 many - CASSGRREKLFF TGTGCCAGCAGTGGGCGGAGGGAAAAACTGTTTTTT
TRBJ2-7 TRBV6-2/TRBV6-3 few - CASSYGSGDRAYEQYF TGTGCCAGCAGTTACGGGTCGGGGGACAGAGCCTACGAGCAGTACTTC
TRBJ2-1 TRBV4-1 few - CASSQVAAPTYNEQFF TGCGCCAGCAGCCAAGTAGCCGCACCTACCTACAATGAGCAGTTCTTC
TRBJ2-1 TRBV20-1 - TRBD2 CSASSGTVINEQFF TGCAGTGCTAGTAGCGGGACGGTTATCAATGAGCAGTTCTTC
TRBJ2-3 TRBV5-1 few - CASSLDGSGYADTQYF TGCGCCAGCAGCTTGGACGGTTCTGGGTATGCAGATACGCAGTATTTT
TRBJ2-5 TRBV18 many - CASSPPRETQYF TGTGCCAGCAGTCCTCCGCGGGAGACCCAGTACTTC
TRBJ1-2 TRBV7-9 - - CASSQTAPYGYTF TGTGCCAGCAGCCAGACGGCACCCTATGGCTACACCTTC
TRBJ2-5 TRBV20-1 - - CSARASTAQETQYF TGCAGTGCTAGAGCCTCGACAGCACAAGAGACCCAGTACTTC
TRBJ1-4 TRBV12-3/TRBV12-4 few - CASSSSGTGDEKLFF TGTGCCAGCAGTTCATCCGGGACGGGGGATGAAAAACTGTTTTTT
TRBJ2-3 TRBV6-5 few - CASSYSPAGRITSTDTQYF TGTGCCAGCAGTTACTCTCCCGCGGGGCGGATTACTAGCACAGATACGCAGTATTTT
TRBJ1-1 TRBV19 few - CASSTGDTEAFF TGTGCCAGTAGTACAGGGGACACTGAAGCTTTCTTT
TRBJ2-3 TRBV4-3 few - CASSPSRGRNTDTQYF TGCGCCAGCAGCCCCTCGCGGGGCAGGAACACAGATACGCAGTATTTT